These 30 T cell receptor beta chains came from one sample sequenced in a study of T cell repertoires in cytomegalovirus infection. From the reads, TCRdb called clonotypes with MiXCR, one entry per CDR3 protein. Here the sample spans approximately 500,000 distinct CDR3 sequences, approximately 15% being singletons. Sequenced material: CD8+ T cells from PBMCs. The receptors stem from a human donor in good health (CMV status not recorded). Some clones in this sample may be carry-over from other donors' samples.

At least ten counts were recorded for this clonotype. This sequence joins TRBV25-1 and TRBJ2-2; TRBD2 might be the D (6 bases). With 2 bases removed from V and 5 bases from J, the gap between germline ends came to 18 bases. The CDR3 is 17 residues long. In germline, CDR1 is MGHDK, CDR2 SYGVNS. The CDR3 DNA sequence: TGTGCCAGCAGTGAAGAAGTCACTAGCAGCCAAACCGGGGAGCTGTTTTTT. Its protein is CASSEEVTSSQTGELFF.

This clonotype was detected many times. V usage is TRBV7-8 and J usage is TRBJ1-1; possible D gene TRBD1, 5 bases. The CDR3 runs 15 residues. Trimming removed 2 bases from V and 1 base from J, with 11 bases in between. Looked up from germline, CDR1 is SGHVS and CDR2 is FQNEAQ. The CDR3, as DNA: TGTGCCAGCAGCTTACCGGGACGGCCGAACACTGAAGCTTTCTTT. Protein product: CASSLPGRPNTEAFF.

The chain is built from TRBV4-1 and TRBJ1-1; the match to TRBD1 covers 8 bases. CDR3 length: 16 amino acids. Per the germline V gene, CDR1 is MGHRA and CDR2 is YSYEKL. Germline trimming cut 2 bases from V and 4 bases from J; bases unmatched to any gene: 9. The CDR3 coding sequence is TGCGCCAGCAGCCAACGGACCCAGGGGGCGTTCACTGAAGCTTTCTTT. Residues: CASSQRTQGAFTEAFF.

The chain has TRBV20-1 and TRBJ2-3; maybe TRBD2 (6 bases). The CDR3 is 15 residues long. In germline, CDR1 is DFQATT, CDR2 SNEGSKA (reference sequence). V was cut by 6 bases and J by 4 bases, with 20 bases left in between. The CDR3 loop is CSAPKVADKSDTQYF. The CDR3 nucleotides are TGCAGTGCCCCCAAGGTAGCGGATAAGTCAGATACGCAGTATTTT.

The chain is built from TRBV20-1 and TRBJ2-3, with D possibly TRBD2 on 5 matching bases. The CDR3 extends over 15 amino acids. Germline lookup yields CDR1 DFQATT and CDR2 SNEGSKA (reference sequence). Trimming left V 4 bases short and J 5 bases short, with 19 bases between. CDR3 DNA: TGCAGTGCTACTGCGGGCGGGTTCCCAGGAGATACGCAGTATTTT. It specifies CSATAGGFPGDTQYF.

The genes are TRBV6-5 and TRBJ2-7; tentatively, D is TRBD1 (6 bases). Germline V lookup: CDR1 MNHEY, CDR2 SVGAGI. The CDR3 contains 14 residues. Trimming took off 5 bases at V and 3 bases at J, with 14 bases between the two ends. CDR3: CASSAYRVSYEQYF. DNA for the CDR3: TGTGCCAGCAGTGCCTACAGGGTCAGCTACGAGCAGTACTTC.

V usage is TRBV9 and J usage is TRBJ2-3; TRBD2 might be the D (5 bases). V was pared by 3 bases and J by 2 bases, with 13 bases between. Germline CDR1 reads SGDLS; CDR2 reads YYNGEE. The CDR3 extends over 15 amino acids. The DNA for the CDR3 is TGTGCCAGCAGCGCCCGGACTGGGATCACAGATACGCAGTATTTT. Protein sequence: CASSARTGITDTQYF.

The chain uses TRBV7-6 and TRBJ2-4; possible D gene TRBD2, 6 bases. The V gene's germline CDR1 is SGHVS and CDR2 FNYEAQ. This CDR3 is 15 amino acids long. The V end was cut by 5 bases, the J end by 3 bases, with 14 bases between. CDR3 protein: CASSLLRRGKNIQYF. The CDR3 DNA sequence: TGTGCCAGCAGCCTTCTACGGCGGGGCAAAAACATTCAGTACTTC. Complete variable domain (other parts from reference TRBV7-6 and TRBJ2-4): GAGVSQSPRYKVTKRGQDVALRCDPISGHVSLYWYRQALGQGPEFLTYFNYEAQQDKSGLPNDRFSAERPEGSISTLTIQRTEQRDSAMYRCASSLLRRGKNIQYFGAGTRLSVL.

The chain's CDR3 is CASSYSPGLAWEQFF. In DNA form, the CDR3 reads TGTGCCAGCAGTTACTCCCCGGGACTAGCTTGGGAGCAGTTCTTC. The chain joins TRBV6-5 to TRBJ2-1, with TRBD2 matching over 9 bases. Trimming at V came to 0 bases and at J to 10 bases, leaving 7 bases not matched to a gene. The CDR3 runs to 15 residues. Germline loops: CDR1 MNHEY, CDR2 SVGAGI.

At least ten counts were recorded for this clonotype. The V and J genes are TRBV4-1 and TRBJ2-4, with a weak D call TRBD1 (7 bases). V lost 0 bases and J 8 bases, leaving 14 bases between the germline ends. In germline, CDR1 is MGHRA, CDR2 YSYEKL. The CDR3 consists of 15 residues. CDR3 sequence: CASSQDQGGRDIQYF. CDR3 nucleotide sequence: TGCGCCAGCAGCCAAGATCAGGGGGGTAGGGACATTCAGTACTTC.

The chain is built from TRBV19 and TRBJ2-7; TRBD2 matches at 12 bases. The V gene's germline CDR1 is LNHDA and CDR2 SQIVND (reference sequence). The CDR3 loop spans 14 amino acids. Trimming removed 6 bases from V and 7 bases from J; junction bases left unmatched: 7. CDR3 sequence reads: CASSPGLAGREQYF. The CDR3 region has the DNA TGTGCCAGTAGCCCCGGACTAGCGGGGCGGGAGCAGTACTTC.

To note about this clonotype: Since a much larger clone is just one base distant, this may be a read error. The chain recombines TRBV7-3 with TRBJ2-5; tentative D call: TRBD1 (6 bases). The CDR3 sequence is 14 residues long. Germline V gives CDR1 SGHTA, CDR2 FQGTGA. The DNA for the CDR3 is TGTGCCAGCAGCTCACCACAGGGCCAAGAGCCCCAGTACTTC. Translated: CASSSPQGQEPQYF.

In this sample, this clonotype turned up many times. This chain connects TRBV7-6 to TRBJ1-5; D unresolved. CDR3 length: 17 amino acids. V was pared by 2 bases and J by 0 bases, with 14 bases between. Germline CDR1 reads SGHVS; CDR2 reads FNYEAQ. CDR3 loop: CASSLTAGVNSNQPQHF. In DNA, the CDR3 is TGTGCCAGCAGCTTAACGGCAGGAGTTAATAGCAATCAGCCCCAGCATTTT.

On this clonotype itself: The missing conserved phenylalanine or tryptophan at the end of this CDR3 makes a read error likely. The chain combines TRBV5-6 with TRBJ2-1; D perhaps matches TRBD2 (5 bases). With 3 bases removed from V and 4 bases from J, the gap between germline ends came to 14 bases. This CDR3 is built from 15 residues. Germline V gene lookup returns CDR1 SGHDT and CDR2 YYEEEE. The CDR3 here is CASSSGLGIYNEQFL. The CDR3 bases are TGTGCCAGCAGCTCTGGACTCGGTATTTACAATGAGCAGTTCTTA.

This chain uses TRBV27 with TRBJ2-1, with 9 bases fitting TRBD2. The CDR3 has 15 residues. After removal of 3 bases from V and 7 bases from J, the junction contained 7 bases not matched to a gene. From germline, CDR1 is MNHEY and CDR2 SMNVEV (reference sequence). The CDR3 protein is CASSFEREDRNEQFF. As DNA, the CDR3 is TGTGCCAGCAGTTTTGAGCGGGAGGATAGGAATGAGCAGTTCTTC.

Details on this clonotype: Being one base from a much bigger clone, this may be a read error. The chain joins TRBV6-1 to TRBJ1-2, with 7 bases aligning to TRBD1. Germline values: CDR1 MNHNS, CDR2 SASEGT. The CDR3 covers 12 residues. Trimming removed 7 bases from V and 13 bases from J; junction bases left unmatched: 12. The CDR3 coding sequence is TGTGCCAGCATATTGACAGGGAGGGACTCCACCTTC. Its translation is CASILTGRDSTF.

This clonotype was seen at least ten times. The CDR3 here is CASSLTGTSGKIEQFF. For the CDR3, the DNA is TGTGCCAGCAGCCTAACCGGGACTAGCGGGAAGATTGAGCAGTTCTTC. The gene calls are TRBV7-9 and TRBJ2-1, with 13 bases fitting TRBD2. The germline V gene encodes CDR1 SEHNR and CDR2 FQNEAQ (reference sequence). The CDR3 sequence is 16 residues long. Unmatched junction bases numbered 10, after V lost 5 bases and J lost 9 bases.

This clonotype was recorded many times. The genes are TRBV12-3 or TRBV12-4 and TRBJ2-6; 8 bases agree with TRBD1. V lost 5 bases and J lost 4; bases outside the gene matches: 13. This CDR3 region has 18 residues. The CDR3 sequence is CASSGHGTGTSGANVLTF. For the CDR3, the DNA is TGTGCCAGCAGTGGGCACGGGACAGGCACCTCAGGGGCCAACGTCCTGACTTTC.

The V call is TRBV5-4, the J call TRBJ2-7; TRBD2 might be the D (6 bases). The CDR3 loop spans 15 amino acids. Germline V gene lookup returns CDR1 SGHNT and CDR2 YYREEE (reference sequence). Trimming took off 1 base at V and 5 bases at J, with 16 bases between the two ends. The CDR3 region is CASSLSTGGGDEQYF. The CDR3 DNA follows: TGTGCCAGCAGCTTGTCGACTGGCGGAGGGGACGAGCAGTACTTC.

Only a few counts were recorded for this clonotype. V and J are TRBV11-2 and TRBJ2-1; 10 positions agree with TRBD2. V lost 5 bases, J lost 7 bases, and 8 bases stayed unmatched. This CDR3 contains 15 residues. The germline CDR1 and CDR2 sequences are SGHAT and FQNNGV. CDR3 in DNA: TGTGCCAGCAGCCAGCGGGAGGGCCCGCGGAATGAGCAGTTCTTC. Translating it yields CASSQREGPRNEQFF.

This clonotype has at least ten counts. The chain employs TRBV7-8 and TRBJ1-2; 11 nucleotides match TRBD1. The V gene end was trimmed by 0 bases and the J gene end by 4 bases; junction bases not matched to a gene: 4. There are 16 residues in the CDR3. The germline V gene has CDR1 SGHVS and CDR2 FQNEAQ. The CDR3 DNA reads as TGTGCCAGCAGCTTAGCGAACGGACAGGGGGCCTATGGCTACACCTTC. Protein product: CASSLANGQGAYGYTF.

The chain combines TRBV7-3 with TRBJ2-1; the D is unclear. The germline V gene encodes CDR1 SGHTA and CDR2 FQGTGA. The CDR3 is 14 amino acids. The V end lost 2 bases, the J end lost 4 bases, and 9 bases lay between the germline ends. This chain's CDR3 is CASSLAAGYNEQFF. In nucleotides, the CDR3 is TGTGCCAGCAGCTTAGCGGCAGGATACAATGAGCAGTTCTTC.

This clonotype came up many times. J is TRBJ2-7 and V is TRBV7-9, with 7 bases matching TRBD1. V gave up 1 base and J gave up 5 bases; unmatched junction bases: 5. The CDR3 loop spans 14 amino acids. Germline CDR1 SEHNR, CDR2 FQNEAQ (reference sequence). The CDR3, as DNA: TGTGCCAGCAGCTTAGTACAGGGGCGCCACGAGCAGTACTTC. It is translated as CASSLVQGRHEQYF.

This chain connects TRBV3-1 to TRBJ2-1; 8 bases match TRBD2. Trimming took 5 bases from V and 0 from J; bases not matched to a gene: 9. There are 17 residues in the CDR3. Germline values: CDR1 LGHDT, CDR2 YNNKEL (reference sequence). In nucleotides, the CDR3 is TGTGCCAGCAGCGCCCTACGGGGGGGGGACTCCTACAATGAGCAGTTCTTC. Residues: CASSALRGGDSYNEQFF.

The chain combines TRBV29-1 with TRBJ1-2; D might be TRBD1 (5 bases). Trimming removed 0 bases from V and 10 bases from J, with 9 bases in between. The CDR3 length is 11 residues. Germline assignment: CDR1 SQVTM and CDR2 ANQGSEA. The CDR3 region is CSVEDRDVYTF. In DNA form, the CDR3 reads TGCAGCGTTGAAGACAGGGATGTCTACACCTTC.

Many counts were recorded for this clonotype. This chain joins TRBV7-9 and TRBJ2-3; D is undetermined. The CDR3 has 15 residues. V dropped 2 bases and J dropped 0 bases, with 9 bases sitting between them. CDR1 SEHNR and CDR2 FQNEAQ come from the germline V gene (reference sequence). The CDR3 nucleotides read TGTGCCAGCAGCTTACTGAAATCTAGCACAGATACGCAGTATTTT. Translated, it gives CASSLLKSSTDTQYF. Full variable domain (missing parts from reference TRBV7-9 and TRBJ2-3): DTGVSQNPRHKITKRGQNVTFRCDPISEHNRLYWYRQTLGQGPEFLTYFQNEAQLEKSRLLSDRFSAERPKGSFSTLEIQRTEQGDSAMYLCASSLLKSSTDTQYFGPGTRLTVL.

This clonotype was recorded many times. V gene TRBV7-8 combines with J gene TRBJ2-7; the match to TRBD1 covers 7 bases. CDR3 length: 19 amino acids. The germline V gene has CDR1 SGHVS and CDR2 FQNEAQ. The V and J ends lost 5 bases and 5 bases, in that order; junction bases with no gene match: 24. The CDR3 DNA reads as TGTGCCAGCAGCCCACCACCCTTTTATAGACAGGGTGGTATCCACGAGCAGTACTTC. It specifies CASSPPPFYRQGGIHEQYF.

This clonotype was picked up many times. This chain connects TRBV7-2 to TRBJ1-3, with unresolved D. The germline V gene has CDR1 SGHTA and CDR2 FQGNSA. V lost 3 bases and J lost 0, with 12 bases in between. This CDR3 has 16 amino acids. CDR3 amino acids: CASSFYDFSSGNTIYF. The CDR3 nucleotides are TGTGCCAGCAGCTTCTACGACTTTAGCTCTGGAAACACCATATATTTT.

A remark on this clonotype: A read error is possible here, since a much larger clone lies one base away. J is TRBJ2-3 and V is TRBV2; D is unclear. This CDR3 spans 15 amino acids. Germline CDR1 is SNHLY and CDR2 is FYNNEI. V lost 2 bases and J 2 bases, leaving 11 bases between the germline ends. Here the CDR3 DNA reads TGTGCCAGCAGTGAAAGGACCGCCGCCACAGATACGCAGTATTTT. This gives the protein CASSERTAATDTQYF.

This clonotype was counted between two and nine times. The DNA for the CDR3 is TGCAGCGTAACCTTAGCGATTGCGAGATCCTACGAGCAGTACTTC. This sequence encodes CSVTLAIARSYEQYF. The chain employs TRBV29-1 and TRBJ2-7; D possibly corresponds to TRBD2 (5 bases). This CDR3 region has 15 residues. Germline V CDR1 and CDR2: SQVTM, ANQGSEA. Deletions cut 6 bases from V and 1 base from J, with 19 bases between.